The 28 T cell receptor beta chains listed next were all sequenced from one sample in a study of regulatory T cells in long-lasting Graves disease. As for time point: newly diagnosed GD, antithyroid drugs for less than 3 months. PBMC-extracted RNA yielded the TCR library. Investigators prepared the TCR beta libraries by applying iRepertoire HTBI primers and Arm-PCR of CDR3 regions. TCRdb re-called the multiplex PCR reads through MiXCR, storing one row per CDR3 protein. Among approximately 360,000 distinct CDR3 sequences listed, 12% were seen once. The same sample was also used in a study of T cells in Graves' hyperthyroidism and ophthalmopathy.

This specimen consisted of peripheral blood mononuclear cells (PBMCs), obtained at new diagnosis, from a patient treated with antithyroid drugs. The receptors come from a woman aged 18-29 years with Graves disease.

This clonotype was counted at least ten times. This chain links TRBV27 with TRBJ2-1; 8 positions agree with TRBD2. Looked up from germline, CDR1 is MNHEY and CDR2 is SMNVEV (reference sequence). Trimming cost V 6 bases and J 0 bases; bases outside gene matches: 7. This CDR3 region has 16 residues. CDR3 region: CASRPDSGTSYNEQFF. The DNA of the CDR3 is TGTGCCAGCAGGCCGGATAGCGGGACCTCCTACAATGAGCAGTTCTTC.

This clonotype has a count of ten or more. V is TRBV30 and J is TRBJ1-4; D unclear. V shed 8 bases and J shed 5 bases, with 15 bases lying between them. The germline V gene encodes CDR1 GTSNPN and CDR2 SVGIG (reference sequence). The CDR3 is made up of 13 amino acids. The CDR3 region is CAQSVNQNEKLFF. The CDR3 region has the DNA TGTGCCCAGTCTGTGAATCAGAATGAAAAACTGTTTTTT.

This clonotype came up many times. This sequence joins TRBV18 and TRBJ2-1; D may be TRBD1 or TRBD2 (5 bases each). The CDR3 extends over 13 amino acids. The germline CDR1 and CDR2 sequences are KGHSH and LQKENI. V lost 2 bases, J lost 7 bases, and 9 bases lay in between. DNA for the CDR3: TGTGCCAGCTCACCAGAATGGGGGAATGAGCAGTTCTTC. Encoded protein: CASSPEWGNEQFF.

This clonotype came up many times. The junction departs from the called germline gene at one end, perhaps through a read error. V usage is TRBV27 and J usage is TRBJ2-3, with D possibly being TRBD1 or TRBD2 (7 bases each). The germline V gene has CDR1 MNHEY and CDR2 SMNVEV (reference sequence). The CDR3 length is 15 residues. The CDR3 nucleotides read TGTGCCAGCAGTTTTGGGGGAGGGGGCACAGATACGCAGTACTTT. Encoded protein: CASSFGGGGTDTQYF.

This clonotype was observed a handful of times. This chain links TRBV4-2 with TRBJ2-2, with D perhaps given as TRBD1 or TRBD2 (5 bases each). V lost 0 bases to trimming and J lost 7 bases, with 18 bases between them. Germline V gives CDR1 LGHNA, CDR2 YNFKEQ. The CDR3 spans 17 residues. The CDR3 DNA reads TGTGCCAGCAGCCAAGAGAGGCCCCCCGGGACGGGCGGGGAGCTGTTTTTT. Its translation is CASSQERPPGTGGELFF.

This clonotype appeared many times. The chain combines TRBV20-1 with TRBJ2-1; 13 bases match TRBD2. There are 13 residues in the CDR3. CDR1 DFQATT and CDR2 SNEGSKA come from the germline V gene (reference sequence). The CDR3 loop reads CSGTSGKVYEQFF. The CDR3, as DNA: TGCAGCGGGACTAGCGGGAAGGTATATGAGCAGTTCTTC.

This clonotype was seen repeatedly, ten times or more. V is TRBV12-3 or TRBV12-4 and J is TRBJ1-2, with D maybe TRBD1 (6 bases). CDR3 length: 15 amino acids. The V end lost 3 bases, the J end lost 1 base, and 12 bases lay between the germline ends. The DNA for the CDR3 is TGTGCCAGCAGTTTCAGAGGGGGGATTAACTATGGCTACACCTTC. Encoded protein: CASSFRGGINYGYTF.

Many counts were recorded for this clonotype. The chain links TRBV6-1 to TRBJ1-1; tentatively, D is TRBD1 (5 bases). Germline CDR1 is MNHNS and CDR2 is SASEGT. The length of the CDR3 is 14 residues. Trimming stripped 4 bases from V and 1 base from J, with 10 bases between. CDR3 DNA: TGTGCCAGCAGTGTTGGGGGAGCGAACACTGAAGCTTTCTTT. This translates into CASSVGGANTEAFF.

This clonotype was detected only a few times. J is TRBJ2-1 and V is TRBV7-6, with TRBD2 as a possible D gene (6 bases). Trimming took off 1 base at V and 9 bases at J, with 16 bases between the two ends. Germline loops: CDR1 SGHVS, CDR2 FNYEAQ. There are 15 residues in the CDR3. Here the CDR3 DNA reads TGTGCCAGCAGCTTAGTAGGAGGGGCTACCCTTGAGCAGTTCTTC. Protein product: CASSLVGGATLEQFF.

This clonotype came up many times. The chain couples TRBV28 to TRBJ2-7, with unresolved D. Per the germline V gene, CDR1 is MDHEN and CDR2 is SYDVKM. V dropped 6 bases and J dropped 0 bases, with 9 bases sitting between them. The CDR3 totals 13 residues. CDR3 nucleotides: TGTGCCAGCAGCACCGGCATCTCCTACGAGCAGTACTTC. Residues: CASSTGISYEQYF.

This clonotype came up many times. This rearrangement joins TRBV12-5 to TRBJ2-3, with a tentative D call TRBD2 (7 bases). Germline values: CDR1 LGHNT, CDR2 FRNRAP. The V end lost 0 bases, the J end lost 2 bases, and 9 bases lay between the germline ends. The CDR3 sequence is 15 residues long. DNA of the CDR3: TGTGCTAGTGGTTTGGTCGGGGGGCCCACAGATACGCAGTATTTT. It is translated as CASGLVGGPTDTQYF.

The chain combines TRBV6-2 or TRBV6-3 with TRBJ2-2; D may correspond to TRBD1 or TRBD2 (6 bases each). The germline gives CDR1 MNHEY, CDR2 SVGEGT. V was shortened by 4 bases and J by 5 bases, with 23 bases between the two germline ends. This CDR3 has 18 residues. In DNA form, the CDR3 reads TGTGCCAGCAGTTCCCGAGGGGGTGGAGGGCGAGGTACCGGGGAGCTGTTTTTT. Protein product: CASSSRGGGGRGTGELFF.

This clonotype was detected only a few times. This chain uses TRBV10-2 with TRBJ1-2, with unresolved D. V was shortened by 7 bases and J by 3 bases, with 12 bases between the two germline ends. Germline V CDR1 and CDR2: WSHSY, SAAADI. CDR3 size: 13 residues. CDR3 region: CASIDSSDYGYTF. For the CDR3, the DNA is TGCGCCAGCATAGATAGTTCCGACTATGGCTACACCTTC.

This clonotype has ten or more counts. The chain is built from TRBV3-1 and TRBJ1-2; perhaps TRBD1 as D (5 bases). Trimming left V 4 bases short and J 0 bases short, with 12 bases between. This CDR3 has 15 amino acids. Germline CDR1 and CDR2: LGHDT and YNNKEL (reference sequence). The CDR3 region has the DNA TGTGCCAGCAGCCCTTGGGACGGAACTAACTATGGCTACACCTTC. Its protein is CASSPWDGTNYGYTF.

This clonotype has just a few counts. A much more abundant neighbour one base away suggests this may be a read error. In DNA form, the CDR3 reads TGTGCCACCGCGAGGGGGGGAAACACTGAAGCTTTCTTT. Translation: CATARGGNTEAFF. The chain links TRBV15 to TRBJ1-1, with D perhaps matching TRBD1 (6 bases). The CDR3 totals 13 residues. The germline gives CDR1 LNHNV, CDR2 YYDKDF (reference sequence). Trimming shortened V by 8 bases and J by 2 bases, and 12 bases separated the two germline ends.

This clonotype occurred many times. In nucleotides, the CDR3 is TGTGCCACCAGTGATGGAATCGGAAACTCTGGGGCCAACGTCCTGACTTTC. It codes for CATSDGIGNSGANVLTF. This chain connects TRBV24-1 to TRBJ2-6; D not certain. Germline V gene sequence: CDR1 KGHDR, CDR2 SFDVKD. V shed 3 bases and J shed 0 bases, with 11 bases lying between them. This CDR3 contains 17 residues.

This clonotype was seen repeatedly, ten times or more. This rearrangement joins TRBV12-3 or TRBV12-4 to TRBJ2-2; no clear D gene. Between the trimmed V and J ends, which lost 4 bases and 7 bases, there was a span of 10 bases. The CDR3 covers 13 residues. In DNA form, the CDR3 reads TGTGCCAGCAGTTCGGACCTAGACGGGGAGCTGTTTTTT. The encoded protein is CASSSDLDGELFF.

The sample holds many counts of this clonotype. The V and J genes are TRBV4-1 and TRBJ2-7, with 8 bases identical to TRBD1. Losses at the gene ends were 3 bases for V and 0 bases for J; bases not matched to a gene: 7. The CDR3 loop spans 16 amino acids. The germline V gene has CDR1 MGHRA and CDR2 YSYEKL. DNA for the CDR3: TGCGCCAGCAGCCAGACCGGGACAGGAGACTCCTACGAGCAGTACTTC. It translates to CASSQTGTGDSYEQYF.

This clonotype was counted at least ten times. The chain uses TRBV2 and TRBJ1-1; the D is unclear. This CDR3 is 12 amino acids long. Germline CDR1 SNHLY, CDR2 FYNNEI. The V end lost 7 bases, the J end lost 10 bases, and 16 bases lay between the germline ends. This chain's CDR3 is CASIGEVGRAFF. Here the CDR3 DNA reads TGTGCCAGCATTGGCGAGGTGGGTAGAGCTTTCTTT.

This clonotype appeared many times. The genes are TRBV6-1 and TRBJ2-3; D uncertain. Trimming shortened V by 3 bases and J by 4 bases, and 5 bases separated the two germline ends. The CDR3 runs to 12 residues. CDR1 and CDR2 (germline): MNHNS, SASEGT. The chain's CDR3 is CASSDWPDTQYF. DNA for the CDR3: TGTGCCAGCAGTGACTGGCCAGATACGCAGTATTTT.

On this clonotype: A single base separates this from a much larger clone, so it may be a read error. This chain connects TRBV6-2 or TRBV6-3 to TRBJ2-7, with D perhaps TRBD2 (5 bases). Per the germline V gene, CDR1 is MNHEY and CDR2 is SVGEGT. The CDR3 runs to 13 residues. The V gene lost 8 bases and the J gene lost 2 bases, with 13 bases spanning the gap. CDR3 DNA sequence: TGTGCCAGCCGGTCAAGCGGCGCCTACGAGCAGTACTTC. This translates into CASRSSGAYEQYF.

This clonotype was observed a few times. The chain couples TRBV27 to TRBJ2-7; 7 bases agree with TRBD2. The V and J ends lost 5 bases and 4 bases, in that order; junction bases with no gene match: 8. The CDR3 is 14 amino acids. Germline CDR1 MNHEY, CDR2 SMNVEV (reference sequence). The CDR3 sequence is CASSRPGLLYEQYF. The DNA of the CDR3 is TGTGCCAGCAGTCGTCCGGGACTACTATACGAGCAGTACTTC.

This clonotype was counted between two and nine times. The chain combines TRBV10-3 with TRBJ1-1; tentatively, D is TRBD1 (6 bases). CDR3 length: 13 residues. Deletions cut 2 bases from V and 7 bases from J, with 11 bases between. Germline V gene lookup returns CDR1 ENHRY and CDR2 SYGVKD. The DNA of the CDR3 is TGTGCCATCAGTGAGGAGTCGACAGGTGAAGCTTTCTTT. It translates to CAISEESTGEAFF.

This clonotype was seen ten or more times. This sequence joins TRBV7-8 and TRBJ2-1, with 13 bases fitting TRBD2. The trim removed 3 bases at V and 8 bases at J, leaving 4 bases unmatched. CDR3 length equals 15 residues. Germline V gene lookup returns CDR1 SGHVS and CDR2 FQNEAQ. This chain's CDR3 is CASSLTSGRNHEQFF. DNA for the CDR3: TGTGCCAGCAGCTTGACTAGCGGGAGGAACCATGAGCAGTTCTTC.

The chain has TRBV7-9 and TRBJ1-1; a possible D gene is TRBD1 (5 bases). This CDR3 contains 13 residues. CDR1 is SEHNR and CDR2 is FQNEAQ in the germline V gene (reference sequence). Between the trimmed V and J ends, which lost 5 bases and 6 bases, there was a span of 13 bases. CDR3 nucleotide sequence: TGTGCCAGCAGCCTACGCCCGGGGGCTGAAGCTTTCTTT. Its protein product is CASSLRPGAEAFF.

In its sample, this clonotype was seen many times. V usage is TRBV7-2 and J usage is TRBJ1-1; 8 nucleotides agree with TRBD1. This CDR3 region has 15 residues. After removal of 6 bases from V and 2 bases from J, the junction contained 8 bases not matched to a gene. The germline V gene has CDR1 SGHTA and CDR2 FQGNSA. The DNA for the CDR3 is TGTGCCAGCAGAGGCTATACAGGGGGAAACACTGAAGCTTTCTTT. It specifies CASRGYTGGNTEAFF.

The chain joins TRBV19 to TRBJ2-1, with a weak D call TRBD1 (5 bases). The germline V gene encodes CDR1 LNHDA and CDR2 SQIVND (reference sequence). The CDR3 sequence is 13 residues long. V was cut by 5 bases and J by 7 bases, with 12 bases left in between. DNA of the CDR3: TGTGCCAGTAGTTCGGCAGGGCGGAATGAGCAGTTCTTC. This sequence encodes CASSSAGRNEQFF.

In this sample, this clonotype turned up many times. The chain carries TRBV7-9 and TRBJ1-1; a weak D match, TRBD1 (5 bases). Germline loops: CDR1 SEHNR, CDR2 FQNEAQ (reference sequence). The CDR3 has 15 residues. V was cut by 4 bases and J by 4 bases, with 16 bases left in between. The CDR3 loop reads CASSYSGRASTEAFF. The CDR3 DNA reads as TGTGCCAGCAGCTATTCGGGACGGGCCAGCACTGAAGCTTTCTTT.